This note documents a single T cell receptor (beta chain) sequence. Its antigen is as yet unknown. The V end was cut by 6 bases, the J end by 3 bases, with 12 bases between. The CDR3 is made up of 14 amino acids. CDR1 is MNHNY and CDR2 is SVGAGI in the germline V gene (reference sequence). TCR beta was sequenced from blood CD8+ and CD4+ T cells. Treatment-naive patients with stable or active relapsing-remitting disease were the multiple sclerosis controls. CD8+ and CD4+ T cells were negatively isolated; TEMRA cells were FACS-enriched. The sample comes from a study of CD8 T cells in Susac syndrome. General study results and limits: Only a relatively small number of individuals were included in the TCR sequencing and HLA analysis.

cDNA came from about 0.5 to 1 ug RNA primed by random hexamers. TCRdb reanalysed the immunoSEQ multiplex PCR reads using MiXCR and keeps one entry per CDR3 protein. The sample holds about 130,000 distinct CDR3 sequences, around nine tenths seen once. Sample: CD8+ T cells from PBMCs. V is TRBV6-6 and J is TRBJ1-5, with D tentatively TRBD1 (5 bases). This receptor was taken from a human donor with multiple sclerosis. The CDR3, as DNA: TGTGCCAGCAGCCCTCCAGGGAACAATCAGCCCCAGCATTTT. This gives the protein CASSPPGNNQPQHF.